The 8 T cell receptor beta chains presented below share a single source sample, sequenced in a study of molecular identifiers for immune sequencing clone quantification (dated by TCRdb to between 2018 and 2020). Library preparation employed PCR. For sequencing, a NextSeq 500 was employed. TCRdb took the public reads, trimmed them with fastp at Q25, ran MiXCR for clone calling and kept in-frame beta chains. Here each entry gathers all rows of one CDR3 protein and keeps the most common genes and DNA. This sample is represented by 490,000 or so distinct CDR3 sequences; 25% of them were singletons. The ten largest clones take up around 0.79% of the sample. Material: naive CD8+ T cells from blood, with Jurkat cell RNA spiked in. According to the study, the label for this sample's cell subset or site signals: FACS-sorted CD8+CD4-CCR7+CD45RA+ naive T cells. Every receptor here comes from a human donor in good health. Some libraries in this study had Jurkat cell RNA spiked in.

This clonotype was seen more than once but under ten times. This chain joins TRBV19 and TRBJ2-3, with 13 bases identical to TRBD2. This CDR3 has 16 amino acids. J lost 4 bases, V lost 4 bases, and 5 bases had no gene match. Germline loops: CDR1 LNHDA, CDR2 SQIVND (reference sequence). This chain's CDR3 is CASSTPGLAGSDTQYF. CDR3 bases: TGTGCCAGTAGTACCCCGGGACTAGCGGGGTCAGATACGCAGTATTTT.

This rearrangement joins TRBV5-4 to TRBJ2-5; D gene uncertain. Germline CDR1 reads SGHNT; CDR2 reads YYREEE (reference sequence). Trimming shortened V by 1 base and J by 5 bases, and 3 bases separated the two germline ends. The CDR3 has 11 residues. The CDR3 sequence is CASSLMETQYF. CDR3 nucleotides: TGTGCCAGCAGCTTGATGGAGACCCAGTACTTC. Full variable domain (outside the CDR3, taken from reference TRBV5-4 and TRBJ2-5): ETGVTQSPTHLIKTRGQQVTLRCSSQSGHNTVSWYQQALGQGPQFIFQYYREEENGRGNFPPRFSGLQFPNYSSELNVNALELDDSALYLCASSLMETQYFGPGTRLLVL.

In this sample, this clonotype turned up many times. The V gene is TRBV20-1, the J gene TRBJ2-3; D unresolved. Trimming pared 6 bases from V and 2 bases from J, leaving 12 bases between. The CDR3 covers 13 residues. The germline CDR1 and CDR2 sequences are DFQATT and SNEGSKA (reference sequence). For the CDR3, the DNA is TGCAGTGCCAGGAGCTGGAACACAGATACGCAGTATTTT. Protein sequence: CSARSWNTDTQYF.

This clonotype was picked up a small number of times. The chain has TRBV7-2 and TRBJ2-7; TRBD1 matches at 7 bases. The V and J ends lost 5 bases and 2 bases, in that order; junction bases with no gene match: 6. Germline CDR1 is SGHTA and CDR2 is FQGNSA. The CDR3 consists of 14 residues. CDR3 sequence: CASSIDGTAYEQYF. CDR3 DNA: TGTGCCAGCAGCATAGACGGGACAGCCTACGAGCAGTACTTC.

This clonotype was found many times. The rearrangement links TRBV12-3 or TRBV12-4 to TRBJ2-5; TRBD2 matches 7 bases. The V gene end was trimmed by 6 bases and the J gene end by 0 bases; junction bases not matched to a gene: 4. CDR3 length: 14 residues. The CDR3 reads CASSPGTNQETQYF. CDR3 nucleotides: TGTGCCAGCAGCCCGGGGACTAACCAAGAGACCCAGTACTTC.

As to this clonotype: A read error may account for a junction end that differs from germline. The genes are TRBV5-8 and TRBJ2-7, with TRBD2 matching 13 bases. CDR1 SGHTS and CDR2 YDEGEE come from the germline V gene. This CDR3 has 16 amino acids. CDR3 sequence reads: CARSWRGLAGIYEQYF. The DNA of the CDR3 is TGTGCCAGAAGCTGGAGGGGACTAGCGGGAATTTACGAGCAGTACTTC.

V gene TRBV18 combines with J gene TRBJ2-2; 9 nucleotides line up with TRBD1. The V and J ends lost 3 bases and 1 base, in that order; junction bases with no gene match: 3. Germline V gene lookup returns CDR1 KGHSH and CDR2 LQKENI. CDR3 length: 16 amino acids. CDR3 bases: TGTGCCAGCTCACCGGAGGGACAGGGGAACACCGGGGAGCTGTTTTTT. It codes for CASSPEGQGNTGELFF.

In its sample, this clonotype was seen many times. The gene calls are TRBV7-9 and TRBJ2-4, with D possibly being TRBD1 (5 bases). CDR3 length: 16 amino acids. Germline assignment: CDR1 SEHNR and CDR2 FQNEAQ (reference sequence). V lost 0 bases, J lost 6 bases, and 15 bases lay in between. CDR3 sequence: CASSLARRDKGNIQYF. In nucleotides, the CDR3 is TGTGCCAGCAGCTTAGCACGCAGGGATAAAGGAAACATTCAGTACTTC.